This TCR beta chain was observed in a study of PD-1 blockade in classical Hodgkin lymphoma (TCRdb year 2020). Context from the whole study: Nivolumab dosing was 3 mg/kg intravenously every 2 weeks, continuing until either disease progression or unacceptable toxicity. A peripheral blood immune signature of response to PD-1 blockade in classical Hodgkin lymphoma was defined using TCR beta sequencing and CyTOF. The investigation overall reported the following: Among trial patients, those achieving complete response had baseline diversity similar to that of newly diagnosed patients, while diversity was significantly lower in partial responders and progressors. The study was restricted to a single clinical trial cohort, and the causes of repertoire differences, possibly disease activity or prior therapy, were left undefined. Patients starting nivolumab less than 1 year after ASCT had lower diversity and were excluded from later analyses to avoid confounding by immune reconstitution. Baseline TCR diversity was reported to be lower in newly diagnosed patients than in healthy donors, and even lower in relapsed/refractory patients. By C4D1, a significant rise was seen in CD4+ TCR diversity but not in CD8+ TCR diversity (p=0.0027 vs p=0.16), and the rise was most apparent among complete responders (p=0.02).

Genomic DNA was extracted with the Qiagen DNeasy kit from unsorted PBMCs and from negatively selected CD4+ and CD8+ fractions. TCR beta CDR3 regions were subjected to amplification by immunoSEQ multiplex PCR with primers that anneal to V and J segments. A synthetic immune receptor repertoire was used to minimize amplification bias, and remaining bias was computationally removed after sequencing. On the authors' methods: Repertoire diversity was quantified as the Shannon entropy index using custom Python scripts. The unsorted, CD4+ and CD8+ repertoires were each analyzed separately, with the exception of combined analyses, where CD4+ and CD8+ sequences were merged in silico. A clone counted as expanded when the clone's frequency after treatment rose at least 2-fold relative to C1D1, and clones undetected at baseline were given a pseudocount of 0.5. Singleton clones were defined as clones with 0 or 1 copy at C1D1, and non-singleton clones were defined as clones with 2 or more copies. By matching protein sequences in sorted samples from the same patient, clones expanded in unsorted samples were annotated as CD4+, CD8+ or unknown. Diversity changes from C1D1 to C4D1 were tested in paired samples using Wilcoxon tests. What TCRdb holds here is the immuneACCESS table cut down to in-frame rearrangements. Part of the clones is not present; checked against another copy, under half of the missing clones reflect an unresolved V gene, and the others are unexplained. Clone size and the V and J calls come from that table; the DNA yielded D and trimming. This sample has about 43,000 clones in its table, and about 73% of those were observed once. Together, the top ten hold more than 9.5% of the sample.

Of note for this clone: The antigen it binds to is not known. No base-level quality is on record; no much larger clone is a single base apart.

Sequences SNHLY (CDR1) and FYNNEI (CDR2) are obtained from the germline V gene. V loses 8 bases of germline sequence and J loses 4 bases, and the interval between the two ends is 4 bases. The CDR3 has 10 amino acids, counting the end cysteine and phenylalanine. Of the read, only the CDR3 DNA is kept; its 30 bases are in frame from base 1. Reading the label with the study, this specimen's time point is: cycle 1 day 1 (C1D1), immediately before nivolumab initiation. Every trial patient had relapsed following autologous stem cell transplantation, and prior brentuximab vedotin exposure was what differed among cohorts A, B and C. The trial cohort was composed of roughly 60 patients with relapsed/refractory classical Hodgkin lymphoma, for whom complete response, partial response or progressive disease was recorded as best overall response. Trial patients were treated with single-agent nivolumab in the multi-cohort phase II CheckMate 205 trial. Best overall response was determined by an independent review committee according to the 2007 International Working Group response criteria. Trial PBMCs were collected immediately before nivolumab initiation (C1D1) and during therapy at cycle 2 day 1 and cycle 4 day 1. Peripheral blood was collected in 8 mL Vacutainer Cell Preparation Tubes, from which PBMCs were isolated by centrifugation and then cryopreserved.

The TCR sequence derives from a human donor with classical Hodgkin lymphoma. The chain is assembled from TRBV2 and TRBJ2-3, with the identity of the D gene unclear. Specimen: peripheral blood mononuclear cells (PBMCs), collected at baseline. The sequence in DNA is TGTGCCAGCGTATCAGATACGCAGTATTTT. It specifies CASVSDTQYF.